This T cell receptor beta chain was retrieved from a study of lymphopenia after photon versus proton radiotherapy. Trimming pared 2 bases from V and 5 bases from J, leaving 7 bases between. The CDR3 covers 13 residues. CDR1 and CDR2 (germline): MNHEY, SMNVEV (reference sequence). To note about this clone: Its antigen remains unknown.

Study-wide points: Relative stability marked proton patients; photon patients lost diversity and naive cells.

Measured with immunoSEQ multiplex PCR; TCRdb has only the in-frame clones, and not every one. There are around 25,000 clones in the sample; more than 80% occur only once, and around 5.2% lies in the top ten. V gene TRBV27 combines with J gene TRBJ1-5; no reliable D call. The clonotype was recovered from a man younger than 45 with gastric cancer. The source was peripheral blood, collected from a patient treated with photon-based radiotherapy. The CDR3 here is CASSLNQYQPQHF. CDR3 sequence (DNA): TGTGCCAGCAGTTTAAACCAGTATCAGCCCCAGCATTTT.